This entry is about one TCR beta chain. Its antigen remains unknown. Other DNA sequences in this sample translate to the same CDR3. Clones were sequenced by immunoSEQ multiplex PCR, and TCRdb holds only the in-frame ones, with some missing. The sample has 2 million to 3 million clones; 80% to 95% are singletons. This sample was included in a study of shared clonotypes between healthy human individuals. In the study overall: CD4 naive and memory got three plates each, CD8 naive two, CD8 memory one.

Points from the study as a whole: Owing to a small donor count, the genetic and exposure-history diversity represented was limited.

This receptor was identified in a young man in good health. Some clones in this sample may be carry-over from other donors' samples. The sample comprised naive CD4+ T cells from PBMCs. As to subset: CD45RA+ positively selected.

CDR3 protein: CASSLAGTGGYEQYF. The CDR3 DNA is TGTGCCAGCAGTTTAGCCGGGACAGGGGGCTACGAGCAGTACTTC. The V call is TRBV28, the J call TRBJ2-7, with 11 bases fitting TRBD1. The CDR3 contains 15 residues. V lost 2 bases, J lost 3 bases, and 3 bases stayed unmatched. From germline, CDR1 is MDHEN and CDR2 SYDVKM.